This TCR beta chain was obtained from a study of T-cell memory formation after mild COVID-19. Study information: TCR clusters were mostly confined to one donor each.

CDR3 length equals 13 residues. The ends were cut back, 0 bases at V and 7 bases at J, with 12 bases in the middle. In germline, CDR1 is GTSNPN, CDR2 SVGIG (reference sequence). General study points: Mostly located in CM and EM were contracting CD4+ clones, with contracting CD8+ clones located in EMRA. Prior to infection, memory already included some responding clones, suggesting cross-reactive memory joined. Later expanders leaned CD4+, whereas clones that contracted between day 15 and 85 were balanced CD4/CD8.

TCRdb itself ran the 5' RACE reads through MiXCR, one entry per CDR3 protein. This table has about 400,000 distinct CDR3 sequences, around a quarter appearing once. On this clonotype itself: Its specificity is not known.

Sequences were obtained from PBMCs or a T cell subset sorted from them (not recorded which). This clonotype was obtained from an adult woman who had mild COVID-19 (a few samples of this study predate the infection). Cell type and time point are not known. V gene TRBV30 combines with J gene TRBJ1-2, with D perhaps TRBD1 (6 bases). CDR3 in amino acids: CAWSVVQGRGYTF. DNA for the CDR3: TGTGCCTGGAGTGTAGTTCAGGGGCGTGGCTACACCTTC.